The 5 T cell receptor beta chains presented below share a single source sample, sequenced in a study of T cell responses to AZD1222 COVID-19 vaccine. Sequencing was performed with immunoSEQ multiplex PCR; in TCRdb, only in-frame clones are kept and a portion is missing. Of 150,000 or so clones listed, roughly 80% are singletons. The specimen comprised peripheral blood, sampled on day 0 of MenACWY control vaccination. Receptors originate from an adult in good health.

This clone was detected only once. This rearrangement joins TRBV7-8 to TRBJ1-2, with D possibly being TRBD1 (6 bases). Germline V lookup: CDR1 SGHVS, CDR2 FQNEAQ. Deletions cut 5 bases from V and 8 bases from J, with 21 bases between. The CDR3 extends over 15 amino acids. CDR3 nucleotide sequence: TGTGCCAGCAGCCCCCACAGGGTCCCCCTGAAAGGCTACACCTTC. It specifies CASSPHRVPLKGYTF.

The chain recombines TRBV27 with TRBJ2-1; 10 nucleotides line up with TRBD2. The CDR3 extends over 16 amino acids. Germline V CDR1 and CDR2: MNHEY, SMNVEV (reference sequence). Trimming cost V 6 bases and J 3 bases; bases outside gene matches: 8. The chain's CDR3 is CASRTISGGLYNEQFF. The DNA for the CDR3 is TGTGCCAGCAGAACTATTAGCGGGGGGCTCTACAATGAGCAGTTCTTC.

This chain links TRBV19 with TRBJ2-2; D is possibly TRBD1 or TRBD2 (7 bases each). Germline V lookup: CDR1 LNHDA, CDR2 SQIVND (reference sequence). V dropped 6 bases and J dropped 0 bases, with 23 bases sitting between them. CDR3 size: 19 residues. CDR3 in amino acids: CASRKGRGYTGANTGELFF. CDR3 DNA: TGTGCCAGTAGGAAAGGGAGGGGATATACAGGGGCGAACACCGGGGAGCTGTTTTTT.

V usage is TRBV11-2 and J usage is TRBJ2-3; 8 nucleotides match TRBD2. The CDR3 runs to 15 residues. V was pared by 2 bases and J by 6 bases, with 7 bases of the junction left unmatched. From germline, CDR1 is SGHAT and CDR2 FQNNGV. The DNA for the CDR3 is TGTGCCAGCAGCTTATCTCCCGGGGGGGTGGATACGCAGTATTTT. It translates to CASSLSPGGVDTQYF. The full variable domain, completed using reference TRBV11-2 and TRBJ2-3, is EAGVAQSPRYKIIEKRQSVAFWCNPISGHATLYWYQQILGQGPKLLIQFQNNGVVDDSQLPKDRFSAERLKGVDSTLKIQPAKLEDSAVYLCASSLSPGGVDTQYFGPGTRLTVL.

V gene TRBV2 combines with J gene TRBJ2-1; no firm D call. Trimming pared 2 bases from V and 10 bases from J, leaving 18 bases between. The CDR3 runs to 15 residues. Germline CDR1 is SNHLY and CDR2 is FYNNEI. The CDR3 region is CASSEQTITKSEQFF. CDR3 coding DNA: TGTGCCAGCAGTGAACAAACGATTACAAAGTCGGAGCAGTTCTTC.